The present T cell receptor beta chain was sequenced within a study of blood T cell repertoires in COVID-19. Study in general: Acute and convalescent COVID-19 samples came from the United States, Italy and Spain. T cells, B-cell-depleted T cells, or PBMCs supplied cDNA or gDNA.

Original analysis: Estimation of nucleated cell counts was performed using reference gene primer amplification. Method: immunoSEQ multiplex PCR; TCRdb's copy keeps in-frame clones and lacks some. The V and J calls and the clone size are those of that table, but D and trimming were determined from the DNA. The profile shows under 250,000 clones, 80% to 90% of them singletons. Participants were placed into cohorts based on the clinical history they reported. Trimming cost V 7 bases and J 4 bases; bases outside gene matches: 12. The germline CDR1 and CDR2 sequences are MDHEN and SYDVKM. The CDR3 covers 15 residues.

What was sequenced was PBMCs or T cells enriched from blood (not recorded which). The TCR comes from a woman younger than 30 in a cohort exposed to, infected with or recovered from COVID-19 (not recorded which). The chain is built from TRBV28 and TRBJ1-2; TRBD1 matches 7 bases. The CDR3 reads CASNWDSRNFYGYTF. CDR3 DNA sequence: TGTGCCAGCAATTGGGACAGTCGAAACTTCTATGGCTACACCTTC.